This T cell receptor (beta chain) derives from a study of cytomegalovirus exposure and HLA in healthy donors. Profiling relied on immunoSEQ multiplex PCR, and the TCRdb table lists in-frame clones only, not all of them. The sample includes 150,000 to 200,000 clones, around 82% of them seen just once. CDR3 size: 18 residues. V shed 3 bases and J 7 bases; nucleotides not matched to a gene: 20. Germline-derived CDR1 and CDR2 are SGHRS and YFSETQ. The source material was PBMCs. This sequence was found in a man aged 25-45 years in good health and CMV-seropositive. The J gene is TRBJ1-1, the V gene TRBV5-1; TRBD1 matches 8 bases. The CDR3 sequence is CASSYTPKGRTGWNEAFF. The CDR3 coding sequence is TGCGCCAGCAGCTATACACCAAAAGGCCGGACAGGGTGGAATGAAGCTTTCTTT.